This T cell receptor beta chain was captured in a study of technical replicates of blood from a handful of donors (dated by TCRdb to 2017 to 2019). Preparation of the library involved the immunoSEQ multiplex PCR assay. TCRdb obtained this table from immuneACCESS and retained in-frame rearrangements with V and J assigned. These tables miss some clones; where compared with another copy, unresolved V genes account for less than half of the shortfall, and the remainder is unexplained. This sample has tens of thousands of clones in its table, and about 94% of those were observed once. Less than 0.25% of the sample lies in the top ten. The CDR1 and CDR2 encoded by the germline V gene (reference sequence) are DFQATT and SNEGSKA. The junction shows trimming of 3 bases on V and 5 bases on J, plus 5 bases between the germline ends. Including the terminal cysteine and phenylalanine, the CDR3 comprises 11 residues. The read is trimmed to its CDR3 DNA, 33 bases read in frame from base 1.

This clone has only a few counts. It lacks a known antigen. No much larger clone is present one base from it, and per-base qualities are unavailable. This sample includes further DNA sequences coding for the same CDR3. Input material: T cells isolated from PBMCs. The chain uses TRBV20-1 and TRBJ2-1; a weak D assignment points to TRBD2 (5 bases agree). The TCR sequence derives from a human donor in good health. The DNA reads as follows: TGCAGTGCTAGGCGGGACAATGAGCAGTTCTTC. Translated, it gives CSARRDNEQFF.